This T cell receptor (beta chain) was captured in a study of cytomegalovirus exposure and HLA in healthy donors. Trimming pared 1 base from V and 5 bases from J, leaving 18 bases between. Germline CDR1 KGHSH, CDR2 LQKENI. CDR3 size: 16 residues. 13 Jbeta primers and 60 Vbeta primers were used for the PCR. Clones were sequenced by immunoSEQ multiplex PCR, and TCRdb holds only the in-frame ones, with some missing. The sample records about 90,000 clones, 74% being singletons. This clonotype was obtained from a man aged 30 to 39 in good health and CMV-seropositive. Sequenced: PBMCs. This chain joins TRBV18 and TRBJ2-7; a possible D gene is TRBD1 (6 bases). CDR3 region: CASSPRQGSKSHEQYF. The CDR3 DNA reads TGTGCCAGCTCACCACGTCAGGGGTCCAAAAGTCACGAGCAGTACTTC.